The clone carrying this TCR beta chain came up many times. The antigen remains undetermined. Quantitative barcoded 5'-RACE was used to prepare TCR beta libraries. One entry per CDR3 protein, called by TCRdb with MiXCR from the 5' RACE reads. Of more than 30,000 distinct CDR3 sequences in the sample, around 15% were seen once. The data were taken from a study of CD8 T cells in ankylosing spondylitis. Study-wide findings and caveats: It was reported that disease-linked clones were significantly enriched in matched ankylosing spondylitis synovial fluid. Earlier studies detected some motif variants in reactive arthritis synovial fluid and blood. CD8+ cells made up the disease-linked clones, which were relatively rare in peripheral blood.

Deletions cut 0 bases from V and 2 bases from J, with 3 bases between. Germline V gene lookup returns CDR1 MRHNA and CDR2 SNTAGT. This CDR3 contains 13 residues. The sequenced material came from synovial fluid, either unsorted or a sorted T cell fraction (not recorded which). The TCR sequence derives from a male donor with ankylosing spondylitis. The gene calls are TRBV6-4 and TRBJ2-3; D remains unclear. CDR3 sequence reads: CASSDSDTDTQYF. The CDR3 nucleotides read TGTGCCAGCAGTGACTCGGACACAGATACGCAGTATTTT.